This T cell receptor beta chain was recorded in a study of blood T cell repertoires in COVID-19. Generated by immunoSEQ multiplex PCR, the TCRdb table keeps only in-frame clones and is missing some. The sample carries 300,000 to 450,000 clones, about 89% recorded once. Germline values: CDR1 LGHDT, CDR2 YNNKEL (reference sequence). The V and J ends lost 4 bases and 5 bases respectively, with 8 bases between them. There are 12 residues in the CDR3. This sequence joins TRBV3-1 (or the pseudogene TRBV3-2) and TRBJ1-2, with D tentatively TRBD1 (5 bases). The sample comprised peripheral blood. This TCR was recovered from a woman younger than 45 with COVID-19, enrolled during active disease. The CDR3 here is CASSRQRYGYTF. DNA for the CDR3: TGTGCCAGCAGCCGACAGAGATATGGCTACACCTTC.